The rows below give T cell receptor beta chains drawn from one sample of a study of PD-1 blockade in classical Hodgkin lymphoma. Profiling relied on immunoSEQ multiplex PCR, and the TCRdb table lists in-frame clones only, not all of them. The sample consists of around 7,000 clones, 60% to 85% of them appearing once. This material consisted of peripheral blood mononuclear cells (PBMCs), taken at baseline. These receptors were taken from a human donor with classical Hodgkin lymphoma. Each CDR3 is given with its conserved first and last residue. Each record gives: J gene, clone size, D gene, V gene, CDR3 DNA, CDR3 protein. The D gene is left open where the match is weak. Clone size appears in some rows only: once, few, many, or a class for an expanded clone.

J gene: TRBJ2-2; clone size: .; D gene: .; V gene: TRBV27; CDR3 DNA: TGTGCCAGCAGTGTTAGTGCCACCGGGGAGCTGTTTTTT; CDR3 protein: CASSVSATGELFF
J gene: TRBJ2-2; clone size: .; D gene: .; V gene: TRBV15; CDR3 DNA: TGTGCCACCAGCACATGGGGAGGCGGGGAGCTGTTTTTT; CDR3 protein: CATSTWGGGELFF
J gene: TRBJ2-7; clone size: .; D gene: .; V gene: TRBV19; CDR3 DNA: TGTGCCAGTAGTATCTCGGGCAGGGTACCCTACGAGCAGTACTTC; CDR3 protein: CASSISGRVPYEQYF
J gene: TRBJ2-3; clone size: .; D gene: TRBD2; V gene: TRBV6-4; CDR3 DNA: TGTGCCAGCAGTGTAGATCTAGCGGGGGGCCCCGATACGCAGTATTTT; CDR3 protein: CASSVDLAGGPDTQYF
J gene: TRBJ1-2; clone size: once; D gene: .; V gene: TRBV30; CDR3 DNA: TGTGCCTGGAGTACAGGAGGGGGCTACACCTTC; CDR3 protein: CAWSTGGGYTF
J gene: TRBJ2-3; clone size: once; D gene: .; V gene: TRBV11-3; CDR3 DNA: TGTGCCAGCAGCTTAGTCAGGGGTCCCACAGATACGCAGTATTTT; CDR3 protein: CASSLVRGPTDTQYF
J gene: TRBJ2-7; clone size: .; D gene: TRBD2; V gene: TRBV30; CDR3 DNA: TGTGCCTGGAGGAGGATCCTGAGAGAGAGCGGGAGGGCCTACGAGCAGTACTTC; CDR3 protein: CAWRRILRESGRAYEQYF
J gene: TRBJ2-5; clone size: .; D gene: TRBD2; V gene: TRBV27; CDR3 DNA: TGTGCCAGCAGTCCCCTAGCGGAAGAGACCCAGTACTTC; CDR3 protein: CASSPLAEETQYF
J gene: TRBJ1-1; clone size: .; D gene: .; V gene: TRBV27; CDR3 DNA: TGTGCCAGCAGTTTATCGAGGGCAGGGCAAACTGAAGCTTTCTTT; CDR3 protein: CASSLSRAGQTEAFF
J gene: TRBJ1-1; clone size: .; D gene: .; V gene: TRBV11-2; CDR3 DNA: TGTGCCAGCAGCTCCCCCGTGGGGGGAGCTTTCTTT; CDR3 protein: CASSSPVGGAFF
J gene: TRBJ1-5; clone size: .; D gene: .; V gene: TRBV25-1; CDR3 DNA: TGTGCCAGCAGAGGTGGGAATCAGCCCCAGCATTTT; CDR3 protein: CASRGGNQPQHF
J gene: TRBJ2-3; clone size: .; D gene: TRBD1; V gene: TRBV29-1; CDR3 DNA: TGCAGCGTTGAAGACTGGACAGGCCCCGATACGCAGTATTTT; CDR3 protein: CSVEDWTGPDTQYF
J gene: TRBJ2-3; clone size: .; D gene: TRBD2; V gene: TRBV27; CDR3 DNA: TGTGCCAGCAGTCCCCTCCGGATAGCGGGAGTTCAAGATACGCAGTATTTT; CDR3 protein: CASSPLRIAGVQDTQYF
J gene: TRBJ1-5; clone size: .; D gene: .; V gene: TRBV20-1; CDR3 DNA: TGCAGTGCTAGAGTCCAGCCCCAGCATTTT; CDR3 protein: CSARVQPQHF
J gene: TRBJ1-2; clone size: .; D gene: .; V gene: TRBV19; CDR3 DNA: TGTGCCAGTAGCCCTGCCGGGGGCGCAGGATATGGCTACACCTTC; CDR3 protein: CASSPAGGAGYGYTF
J gene: TRBJ2-7; clone size: .; D gene: .; V gene: TRBV19; CDR3 DNA: TGTGCCAGTAGTATTGGGGCAGGAGCAAGCTCCTACGAGCAGTACTTC; CDR3 protein: CASSIGAGASSYEQYF
J gene: TRBJ1-2; clone size: .; D gene: .; V gene: TRBV4-3; CDR3 DNA: TGCGCCAGCAGCCTCTGGGGGCTTAGAGGCTACACCTTC; CDR3 protein: CASSLWGLRGYTF
J gene: TRBJ1-5; clone size: .; D gene: TRBD1; V gene: TRBV6-1; CDR3 DNA: TGTGCCAGCAGGGCCGGACAGGGGGAAAATCAGCCCCAGCATTTT; CDR3 protein: CASRAGQGENQPQHF
J gene: TRBJ1-1; clone size: .; D gene: .; V gene: TRBV7-9; CDR3 DNA: TGTGCCAGCAGCCCTCCAGGGACGCCTGAAGCTTTCTTT; CDR3 protein: CASSPPGTPEAFF
J gene: TRBJ1-2; clone size: .; D gene: TRBD1; V gene: TRBV15; CDR3 DNA: TGTGCCACCAGCAGACAACAGGGGCCTATCGCGGGCTACACCTTC; CDR3 protein: CATSRQQGPIAGYTF
J gene: TRBJ2-7; clone size: .; D gene: TRBD1; V gene: TRBV29-1; CDR3 DNA: TGCAGCGTTGAAGATACAGGGGAGCCCTACGAGCAGTACTTC; CDR3 protein: CSVEDTGEPYEQYF
J gene: TRBJ2-5; clone size: .; D gene: .; V gene: TRBV2; CDR3 DNA: TGTGCCAGCAGTGACCTGCCCCAGGGCCAAGAGACCCAGTACTTC; CDR3 protein: CASSDLPQGQETQYF
J gene: TRBJ1-6; clone size: few; D gene: .; V gene: TRBV6-6; CDR3 DNA: TGTGCCAGCAGCCAGTCGAGGGGGACTCGACGTTCACCCCTCCACTTT; CDR3 protein: CASSQSRGTRRSPLHF
J gene: TRBJ2-1; clone size: medium-sized; D gene: .; V gene: TRBV7-8; CDR3 DNA: TGTGCCAGCAGTACTGGGGGGTCCTACAATGAGCAGTTCTTC; CDR3 protein: CASSTGGSYNEQFF
J gene: TRBJ2-5; clone size: .; D gene: .; V gene: TRBV11-2; CDR3 DNA: TGTGCCAGCAGCTTGGTTTTCCAATTTTTCGGTGAGAGGACGCAGACCCAGTACTTC; CDR3 protein: CASSLVFQFFGERTQTQYF
J gene: TRBJ1-6; clone size: .; D gene: .; V gene: TRBV6-5; CDR3 DNA: TGTGCCAGCAGTTACTCGAGTACAGGGCCCAATTCACCCCTCCACTTT; CDR3 protein: CASSYSSTGPNSPLHF
J gene: TRBJ2-1; clone size: .; D gene: .; V gene: TRBV10-3; CDR3 DNA: TGTGCCATCAGTGAGTCGTCAGATTCCCGTGAGCAGTTCTTC; CDR3 protein: CAISESSDSREQFF
J gene: TRBJ1-1; clone size: .; D gene: .; V gene: TRBV30; CDR3 DNA: TGTGCCTGGAGTGTTTCGGGATTCGGCACTGAAGCTTTCTTT; CDR3 protein: CAWSVSGFGTEAFF
J gene: TRBJ2-5; clone size: .; D gene: .; V gene: TRBV27; CDR3 DNA: TGTGCCAGCACCCCTTACTACGACAGCCAAGAGACCCAGTACTTC; CDR3 protein: CASTPYYDSQETQYF
J gene: TRBJ2-6; clone size: once; D gene: TRBD1; V gene: TRBV9; CDR3 DNA: TGTGCCAGCAGCGAGGGGGCAGTGCCAACCTCTGGGGCCAACGTCCTGACTTTC; CDR3 protein: CASSEGAVPTSGANVLTF
J gene: TRBJ2-3; clone size: .; D gene: TRBD2; V gene: TRBV7-9; CDR3 DNA: TGTGCCAGCAGCTTCACTAGCGGGGGGAACGCAGATACGCAGTATTTT; CDR3 protein: CASSFTSGGNADTQYF
J gene: TRBJ2-3; clone size: .; D gene: .; V gene: TRBV20-1; CDR3 DNA: TGCAGTGCTAGTCAACAAGATACGCAGTATTTT; CDR3 protein: CSASQQDTQYF
J gene: TRBJ2-3; clone size: .; D gene: .; V gene: TRBV6-6; CDR3 DNA: TGTGCCAGTCAAATCCCCACAGATACGCAGTATTTT; CDR3 protein: CASQIPTDTQYF
J gene: TRBJ1-1; clone size: few; D gene: .; V gene: TRBV18; CDR3 DNA: TGTGCCAGCTCACCAAAGGGAGGGAACACTGAAGCTTTCTTT; CDR3 protein: CASSPKGGNTEAFF
J gene: TRBJ1-6; clone size: .; D gene: .; V gene: TRBV27; CDR3 DNA: TGTGCCAGCAGTTACAGGGAAAATTCACCCCTCCACTTT; CDR3 protein: CASSYRENSPLHF
J gene: TRBJ2-2; clone size: .; D gene: .; V gene: TRBV9; CDR3 DNA: TGTGCCAGCAGCGTAGACCTTACCGGGGAGCTGTTTTTT; CDR3 protein: CASSVDLTGELFF
J gene: TRBJ2-3; clone size: .; D gene: .; V gene: TRBV5-1; CDR3 DNA: TGCGCCAGCAGCTTGGATCTAGCGACGGCAGATACGCAGTATTTT; CDR3 protein: CASSLDLATADTQYF
J gene: TRBJ1-6; clone size: .; D gene: .; V gene: TRBV4-1; CDR3 DNA: TGCGCCAGCAGCCAAGACGGCTGGGCCCCGAGCTCCTATAATTCACCCCTCCACTTT; CDR3 protein: CASSQDGWAPSSYNSPLHF
J gene: TRBJ1-2; clone size: few; D gene: .; V gene: TRBV4-1; CDR3 DNA: TGCGCCAGCAGCCAAGAGAGTATGGGCAGGGGTGGCTACACCTTC; CDR3 protein: CASSQESMGRGGYTF
J gene: TRBJ2-2; clone size: .; D gene: .; V gene: TRBV6-5; CDR3 DNA: TGTGCCAGCAGTTACGCGTGGGGCACCGGGGAGCTGTTTTTT; CDR3 protein: CASSYAWGTGELFF
J gene: TRBJ1-1; clone size: .; D gene: .; V gene: TRBV30; CDR3 DNA: TGTGCCTGGAGTGCCCTGAGGAACACTGAAGCTTTCTTT; CDR3 protein: CAWSALRNTEAFF
J gene: TRBJ1-4; clone size: .; D gene: .; V gene: TRBV4-1; CDR3 DNA: TGCGCCAGCAGCCACACCATATCCCTGGATCGTTATGGCCGGGGAGAGGAAAAACTGTTTTTT; CDR3 protein: CASSHTISLDRYGRGEEKLFF
J gene: TRBJ1-4; clone size: once; D gene: .; V gene: TRBV29-1; CDR3 DNA: TGCAGCGTTGTTACAGGAGAAAAACTGTTTTTT; CDR3 protein: CSVVTGEKLFF